The rows below give T cell receptor beta chains drawn from one sample of a study of blood T cell repertoires in COVID-19. Libraries were prepared by immunoSEQ multiplex PCR; TCRdb keeps only in-frame clonotypes and omits some of them. The table records approximately 140,000 clones, approximately 92% of them present only once. Sequencing used peripheral blood. The source of these receptors is a man aged 18-30 years with COVID-19, enrolled during active disease. The CDR3 runs from the conserved cysteine through the conserved F or W. The D gene is left open where the match is weak.

j_call | d_call | v_call | cdr3_aa | cdr3_nt
TRBJ2-7 | NA | TRBV5-6 | CASSLPGHPSYEQYF | TGTGCCAGCAGCTTGCCTGGACACCCCTCCTACGAGCAGTACTTC
TRBJ1-1 | NA | TRBV30 | CALNRDLNTEAFF | TGTGCCTTAAACAGGGACCTGAACACTGAAGCTTTCTTT
TRBJ2-2 | NA | TRBV19 | CASSMSRNTGELFF | TGTGCCAGTAGTATGAGTAGGAACACCGGGGAGCTGTTTTTT
TRBJ1-1 | NA | TRBV30 | CAWSVGRGTEAFF | TGTGCCTGGAGTGTTGGGAGGGGGACTGAAGCTTTCTTT
TRBJ2-3 | NA | TRBV7-9 | CASSPQGPEDTQYF | TGTGCCAGCAGCCCCCAGGGGCCGGAAGATACGCAGTATTTT
TRBJ1-4 | NA | TRBV10-3 | CAISESTDSQNEKLLF | TGTGCCATCAGTGAGTCTACCGACAGCCAGAATGAAAAACTGCTTTTT
TRBJ2-6 | NA | TRBV11-2 | CASSRRGSGANVLTF | TGTGCCAGCAGCCGACGGGGCTCTGGGGCCAACGTCCTGACTTTC
TRBJ2-3 | TRBD2 | TRBV19 | CASSSGRGNTQYF | TGTGCCAGTAGTAGCGGGAGGGGAAATACGCAGTATTTT
TRBJ1-3 | TRBD1 | TRBV6-5 | CASRGTANTIYF | TGTGCCAGTAGGGGGACAGCAAACACCATATATTTT
TRBJ2-7 | NA | TRBV6-2/TRBV6-3 | CASSYAADYEQYF | TGTGCCAGCAGTTACGCGGCCGACTACGAGCAGTACTTC
TRBJ2-5 | NA | TRBV24-1 | CATSDFSPLRGKETQYF | TGTGCCACCAGTGATTTTAGCCCCCTGAGGGGGAAAGAGACCCAGTACTTC
TRBJ2-1 | TRBD2 | TRBV3-1/TRBV3-2 | CASSQREGPYNEQFF | TGTGCCAGCAGCCAACGGGAGGGCCCCTACAATGAGCAGTTCTTC
TRBJ1-6 | TRBD1 | TRBV12-3/TRBV12-4 | CASSPTGTSPLHF | TGTGCCAGCAGCCCGACAGGGACTTCACCCCTCCACTTT
TRBJ2-4 | TRBD1 | TRBV7-9 | CASSSGQGIGKNIQYF | TGTGCCAGCAGCTCGGGACAGGGTATTGGCAAAAACATTCAGTACTTC
TRBJ2-1 | TRBD2 | TRBV7-6 | CASSLAIAGGASSYNEQFF | TGTGCCAGCAGCTTAGCGATAGCGGGAGGTGCTAGCTCCTACAATGAGCAGTTCTTC
TRBJ1-1 | NA | TRBV13 | CASSSPIWRKEAFF | TGTGCCAGCAGCTCCCCAATTTGGCGGAAAGAAGCTTTCTTT
TRBJ1-6 | NA | TRBV7-9 | CASRMGHTSPLHF | TGTGCCAGCAGAATGGGGCATACTTCACCCCTCCACTTT